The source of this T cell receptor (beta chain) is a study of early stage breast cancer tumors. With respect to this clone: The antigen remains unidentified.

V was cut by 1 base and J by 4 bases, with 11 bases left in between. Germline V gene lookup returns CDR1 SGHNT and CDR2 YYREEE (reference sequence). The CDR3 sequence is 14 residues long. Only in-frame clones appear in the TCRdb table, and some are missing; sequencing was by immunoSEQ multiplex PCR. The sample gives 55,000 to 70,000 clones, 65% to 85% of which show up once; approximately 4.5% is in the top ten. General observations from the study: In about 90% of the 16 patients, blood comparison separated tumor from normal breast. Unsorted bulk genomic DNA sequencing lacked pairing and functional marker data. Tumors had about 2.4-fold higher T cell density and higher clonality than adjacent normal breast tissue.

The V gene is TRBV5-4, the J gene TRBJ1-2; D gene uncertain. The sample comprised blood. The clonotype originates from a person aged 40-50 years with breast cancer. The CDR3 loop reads CASSLTGTVYGYTF. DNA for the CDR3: TGTGCCAGCAGCTTGACGGGTACGGTCTATGGCTACACCTTC.